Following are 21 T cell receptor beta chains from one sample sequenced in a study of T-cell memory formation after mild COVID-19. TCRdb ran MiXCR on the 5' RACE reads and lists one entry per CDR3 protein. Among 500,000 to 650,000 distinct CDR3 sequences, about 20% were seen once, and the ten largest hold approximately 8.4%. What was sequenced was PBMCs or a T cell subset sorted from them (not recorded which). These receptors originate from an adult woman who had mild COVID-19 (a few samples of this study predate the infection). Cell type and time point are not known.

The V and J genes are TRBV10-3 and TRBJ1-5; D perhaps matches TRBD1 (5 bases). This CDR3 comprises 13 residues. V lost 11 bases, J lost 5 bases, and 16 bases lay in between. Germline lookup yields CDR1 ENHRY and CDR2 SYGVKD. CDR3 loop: CAVHGTRDQPQHF. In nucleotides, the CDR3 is TGTGCCGTGCACGGGACCCGAGATCAGCCCCAGCATTTT.

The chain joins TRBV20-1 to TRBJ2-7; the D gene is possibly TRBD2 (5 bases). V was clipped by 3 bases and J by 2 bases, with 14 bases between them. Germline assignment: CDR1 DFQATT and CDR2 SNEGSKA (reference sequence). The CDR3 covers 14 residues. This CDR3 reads CSARRAGIPYEQYF. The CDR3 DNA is TGCAGTGCTAGGAGGGCAGGTATTCCCTACGAGCAGTACTTC.

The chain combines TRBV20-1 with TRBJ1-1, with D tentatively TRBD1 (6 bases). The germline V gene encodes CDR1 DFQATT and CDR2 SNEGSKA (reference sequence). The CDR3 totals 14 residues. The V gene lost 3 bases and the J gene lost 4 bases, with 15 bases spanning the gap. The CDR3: CSARGGPSVTEAFF. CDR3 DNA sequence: TGCAGTGCTAGGGGGGGGCCCTCGGTCACTGAAGCTTTCTTT.

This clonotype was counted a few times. CDR3 protein: CSARAETDKEETQYF. CDR3 bases: TGCAGTGCTAGAGCCGAGACAGATAAAGAAGAGACCCAGTACTTC. This chain links TRBV20-1 with TRBJ2-5; maybe TRBD1 (5 bases). This CDR3 is 15 amino acids long. V lost 1 base and J 3 bases, leaving 15 bases between the germline ends. Germline CDR1 and CDR2: DFQATT and SNEGSKA (reference sequence).

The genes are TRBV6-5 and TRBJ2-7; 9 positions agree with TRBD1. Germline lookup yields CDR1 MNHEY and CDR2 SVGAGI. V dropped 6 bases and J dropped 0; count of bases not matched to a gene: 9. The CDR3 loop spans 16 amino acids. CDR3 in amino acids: CASSRRRQGVSYEQYF. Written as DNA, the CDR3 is TGTGCCAGCAGCCGCCGGCGACAGGGGGTCTCCTACGAGCAGTACTTC.

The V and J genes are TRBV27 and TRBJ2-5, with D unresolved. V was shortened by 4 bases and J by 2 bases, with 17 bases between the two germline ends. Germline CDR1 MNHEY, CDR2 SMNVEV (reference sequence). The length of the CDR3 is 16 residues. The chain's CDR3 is CASSSPRLVGQETQYF. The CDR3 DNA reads TGTGCCAGCAGTTCACCCCGGCTCGTTGGGCAAGAGACCCAGTACTTC.

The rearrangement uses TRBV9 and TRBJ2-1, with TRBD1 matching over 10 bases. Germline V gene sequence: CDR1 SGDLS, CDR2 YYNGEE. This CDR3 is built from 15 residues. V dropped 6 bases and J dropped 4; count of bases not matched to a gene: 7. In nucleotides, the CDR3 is TGTGCCAGCATCGACAGGGGGCTCGTTTACAATGAGCAGTTCTTC. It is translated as CASIDRGLVYNEQFF.

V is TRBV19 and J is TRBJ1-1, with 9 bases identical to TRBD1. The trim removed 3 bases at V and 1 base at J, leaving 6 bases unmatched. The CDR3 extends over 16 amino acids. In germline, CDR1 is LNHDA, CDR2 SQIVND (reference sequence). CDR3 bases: TGTGCCAGTAGTATCTATGGGACAGGGACGAACACTGAAGCTTTCTTT. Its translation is CASSIYGTGTNTEAFF.

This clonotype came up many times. DNA for the CDR3: TGTGCCAGCAGTTATAGCGGCCAAGAGACCCAGTACTTC. Amino acid sequence: CASSYSGQETQYF. V is TRBV6-5 and J is TRBJ2-5; perhaps TRBD2 as D (6 bases). The V end was cut by 3 bases, the J end by 1 base, with 6 bases between. Germline V gene data show CDR1 as MNHEY and CDR2 as SVGAGI. The CDR3 contains 13 residues.

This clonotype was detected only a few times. CDR3 bases: TGTGCCAGCAGCCAGAAGCAGAACACTGAAGCTTTCTTT. Encoded protein: CASSQKQNTEAFF. The rearrangement joins TRBV3-1 to TRBJ1-1; D remains ambiguous. The V end lost 3 bases, the J end lost 1 base, and 6 bases lay between the germline ends. Germline V gives CDR1 LGHDT, CDR2 YNNKEL (reference sequence). There are 13 residues in the CDR3.

The CDR3 loop reads CASMDGLGETQYF. The CDR3 nucleotides are TGTGCCAGCATGGATGGCCTCGGAGAGACCCAGTACTTC. V usage is TRBV27 and J usage is TRBJ2-5; no clear D. With 7 bases removed from V and 4 bases from J, the gap between germline ends came to 13 bases. There are 13 residues in the CDR3. In germline, CDR1 is MNHEY, CDR2 SMNVEV (reference sequence).

The DNA of the CDR3 is TGCAGTGCTAGCAGGGAGGGGGGCCAAGAGACCCAGTACTTC. It specifies CSASREGGQETQYF. The chain joins TRBV20-1 to TRBJ2-5, with a possible D match to TRBD2 (7 bases). The V gene's germline CDR1 is DFQATT and CDR2 SNEGSKA (reference sequence). Trimming removed 3 bases at V and 1 base at J, with 12 bases between. The CDR3 runs to 14 residues.

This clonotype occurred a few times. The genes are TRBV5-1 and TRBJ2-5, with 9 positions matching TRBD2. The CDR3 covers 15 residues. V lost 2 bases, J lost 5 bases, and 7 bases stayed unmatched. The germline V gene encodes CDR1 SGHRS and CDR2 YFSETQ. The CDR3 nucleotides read TGCGCCAGCAGCTTCGGGACTAGCCTTGGGGAGACCCAGTACTTC. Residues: CASSFGTSLGETQYF.

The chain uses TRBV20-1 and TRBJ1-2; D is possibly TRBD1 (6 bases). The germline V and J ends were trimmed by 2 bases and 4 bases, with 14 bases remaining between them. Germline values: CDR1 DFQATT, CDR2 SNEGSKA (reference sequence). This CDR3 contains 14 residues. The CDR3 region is CSARLQGLGYGYTF. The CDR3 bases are TGCAGTGCTAGACTTCAGGGGTTAGGCTATGGCTACACCTTC.

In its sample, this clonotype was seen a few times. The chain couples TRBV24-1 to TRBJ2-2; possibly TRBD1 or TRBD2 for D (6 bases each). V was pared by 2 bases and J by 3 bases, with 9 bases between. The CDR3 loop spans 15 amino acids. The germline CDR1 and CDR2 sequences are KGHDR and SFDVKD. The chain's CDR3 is CATSDSGAHTGELFF. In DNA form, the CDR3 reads TGTGCCACCAGTGATTCGGGGGCCCACACCGGGGAGCTGTTTTTT.

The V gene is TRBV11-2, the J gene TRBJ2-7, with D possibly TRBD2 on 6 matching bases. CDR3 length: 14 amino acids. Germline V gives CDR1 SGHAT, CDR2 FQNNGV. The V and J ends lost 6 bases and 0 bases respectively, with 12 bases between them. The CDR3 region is CASREGGSSYEQYF. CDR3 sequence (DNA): TGTGCCAGCAGGGAGGGCGGTAGCTCCTACGAGCAGTACTTC.

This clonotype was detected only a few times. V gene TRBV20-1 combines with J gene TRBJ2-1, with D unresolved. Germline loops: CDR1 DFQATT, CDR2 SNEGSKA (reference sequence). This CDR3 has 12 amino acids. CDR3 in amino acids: CSMLGSYNEQFF. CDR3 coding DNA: TGCAGCATGCTGGGCTCCTACAATGAGCAGTTCTTC.

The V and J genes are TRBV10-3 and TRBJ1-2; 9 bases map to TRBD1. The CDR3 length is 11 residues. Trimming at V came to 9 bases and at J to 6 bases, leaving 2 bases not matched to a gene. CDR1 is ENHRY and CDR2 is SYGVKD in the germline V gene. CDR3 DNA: TGTGCCATTACAGGGGGCAATGGCTACACCTTC. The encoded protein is CAITGGNGYTF.

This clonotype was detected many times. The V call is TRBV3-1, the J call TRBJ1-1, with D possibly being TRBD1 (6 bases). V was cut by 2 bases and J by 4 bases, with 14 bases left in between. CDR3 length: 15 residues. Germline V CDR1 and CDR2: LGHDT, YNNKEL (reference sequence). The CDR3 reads CASSQQGRGSTEAFF. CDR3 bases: TGTGCCAGCAGCCAACAGGGGCGGGGTAGCACTGAAGCTTTCTTT.

Written as DNA, the CDR3 is TGCAGTGCTAGAGATGGAAAGGTTGGGTCCTACGAGCAGTACTTC. This translates into CSARDGKVGSYEQYF. The chain joins TRBV20-1 to TRBJ2-7, with D hard to call. Trimming removed 0 bases at V and 1 base at J, with 13 bases between. Germline loops: CDR1 DFQATT, CDR2 SNEGSKA (reference sequence). The CDR3 is 15 residues long.

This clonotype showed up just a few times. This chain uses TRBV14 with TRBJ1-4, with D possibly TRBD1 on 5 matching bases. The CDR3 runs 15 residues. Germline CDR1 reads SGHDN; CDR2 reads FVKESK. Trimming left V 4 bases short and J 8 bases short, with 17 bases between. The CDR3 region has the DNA TGTGCCAGCAGCCGCTATCGGGGGTTACGAGAAAAACTGTTTTTT. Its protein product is CASSRYRGLREKLFF.